This T cell receptor (beta chain) is drawn from a study of shared T cell receptors in the human thymus (dated by TCRdb to the early 2020s). Describing the broader study: The study investigated the way shared, self-reactive T-cell receptor alpha chains are produced in the human thymus.

About this clone itself: Its antigen specificity is not known. No qualities accompany the bases; no much larger clone lies one base away.

Libraries were constructed by the immunoSEQ multiplex PCR assay. TCRdb stores this immuneACCESS table with in-frame sequences only. Part of the clones is absent; in the studies checked, under half of the shortfall reflects unresolved V genes, and no reason is known for the rest. This sample holds about 380,000 clones; 95% were observed only once. The top ten constitute around 0.019% of the sample. The V end gives up 8 bases and the J end 8 bases, leaving 17 bases in the junction not matched to a gene. The germline V gene (reference sequence) provides CDR1 MNHNY and CDR2 SVGAGI. Inclusive of the bounding cysteine and phenylalanine, the CDR3 is 16 residues long. The retained sequence is limited to the CDR3, 48 bases, with the frame set at the first base.

The receptor was derived from a human donor. The rearranged chain carries TRBV6-6 and TRBJ2-1; TRBD2 matches 8 bases in the middle. The sample consisted of thymocytes. The bases read TGTGCCAGCGCCGAGAATTGGGGCGGGAGGCGCGATGAGCAGTTCTTC. Translated, it reads CASAENWGGRRDEQFF.